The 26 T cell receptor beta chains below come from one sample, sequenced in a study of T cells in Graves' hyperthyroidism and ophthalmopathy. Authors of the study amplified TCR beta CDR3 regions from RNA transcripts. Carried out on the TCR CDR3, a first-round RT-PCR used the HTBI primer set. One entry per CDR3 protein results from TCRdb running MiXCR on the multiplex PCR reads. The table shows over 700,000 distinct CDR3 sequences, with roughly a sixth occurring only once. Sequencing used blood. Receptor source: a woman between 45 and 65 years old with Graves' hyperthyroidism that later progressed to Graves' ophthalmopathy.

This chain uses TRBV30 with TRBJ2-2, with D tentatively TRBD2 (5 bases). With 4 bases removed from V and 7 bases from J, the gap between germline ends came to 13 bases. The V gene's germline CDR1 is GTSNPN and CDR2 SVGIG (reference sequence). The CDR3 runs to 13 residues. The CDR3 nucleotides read TGTGCCTGGACCATAAGAGGGATCGGGGAGCTGTTTTTT. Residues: CAWTIRGIGELFF.

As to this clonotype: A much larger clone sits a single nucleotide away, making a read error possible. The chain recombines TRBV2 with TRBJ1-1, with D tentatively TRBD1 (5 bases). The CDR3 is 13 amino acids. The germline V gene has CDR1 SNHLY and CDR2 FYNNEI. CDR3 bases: TGTGCCAGCAGGGGACTGGGGAACACTGAAGCTTCCTTT. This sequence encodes CASRGLGNTEASF.

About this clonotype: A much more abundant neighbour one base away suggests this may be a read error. The CDR3 sequence: CASSLAGQKIQEAQYF. CDR3 bases: TGTGCCAGCAGCTTAGCGGGACAGAAGATTCAAGAGGCCCAGTACTTC. V gene TRBV7-8 combines with J gene TRBJ2-5; the match to TRBD1 covers 7 bases. Looked up from germline, CDR1 is SGHVS and CDR2 is FQNEAQ. CDR3 size: 16 residues. The full variable domain, completed using reference TRBV7-8 and TRBJ2-5, is GAGVSQSPRYKVAKRGQDVALRCDPISGHVSLFWYQQALGQGPEFLTYFQNEAQLDKSGLPSDRFFAERPEGSVSTLKIQRTQQEDSAVYLCASSLAGQKIQEAQYFGPGTRLLVL.

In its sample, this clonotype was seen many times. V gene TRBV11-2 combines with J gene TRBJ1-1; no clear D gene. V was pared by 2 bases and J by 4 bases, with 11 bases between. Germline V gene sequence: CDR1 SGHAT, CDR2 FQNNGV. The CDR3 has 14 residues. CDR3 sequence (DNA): TGTGCCAGCAGCTTATATAGGGTGGGCACTGAAGCTTTCTTT. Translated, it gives CASSLYRVGTEAFF.

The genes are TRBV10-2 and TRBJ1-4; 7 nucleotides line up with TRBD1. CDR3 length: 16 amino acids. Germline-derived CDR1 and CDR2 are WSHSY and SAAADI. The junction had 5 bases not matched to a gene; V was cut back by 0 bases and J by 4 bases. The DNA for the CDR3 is TGCGCCAGCAGTGAGTCCGGGACAGCCTATAATGAAAAACTGTTTTTT. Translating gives CASSESGTAYNEKLFF.

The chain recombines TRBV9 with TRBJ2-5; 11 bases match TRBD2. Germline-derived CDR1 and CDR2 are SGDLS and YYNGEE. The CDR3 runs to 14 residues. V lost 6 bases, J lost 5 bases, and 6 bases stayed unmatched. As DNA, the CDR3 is TGTGCCAGCACCCGGACTAGCGGGTATGAGACCCAGTACTTC. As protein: CASTRTSGYETQYF. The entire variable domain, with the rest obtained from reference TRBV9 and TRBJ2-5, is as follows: DSGVTQTPKHLITATGQRVTLRCSPRSGDLSVYWYQQSLDQGLQFLIQYYNGEERAKGNILERFSAQQFPDLHSELNLSSLELGDSALYFCASTRTSGYETQYFGPGTRLLVL.

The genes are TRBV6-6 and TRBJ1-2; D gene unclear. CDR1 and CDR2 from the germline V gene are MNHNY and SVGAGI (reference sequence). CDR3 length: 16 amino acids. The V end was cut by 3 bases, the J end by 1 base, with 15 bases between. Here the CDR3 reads CASSYSPLLGNYGYTF. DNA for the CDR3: TGTGCCAGCAGTTATTCACCGCTGTTGGGTAACTATGGCTACACCTTC.

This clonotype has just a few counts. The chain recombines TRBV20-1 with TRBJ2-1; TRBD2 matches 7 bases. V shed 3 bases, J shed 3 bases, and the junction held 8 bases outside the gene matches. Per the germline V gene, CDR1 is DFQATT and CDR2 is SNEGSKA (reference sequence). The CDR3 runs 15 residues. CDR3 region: CSARRSSGDYNEQFF. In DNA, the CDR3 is TGCAGTGCTAGGCGATCCAGCGGGGACTACAATGAGCAGTTCTTC.

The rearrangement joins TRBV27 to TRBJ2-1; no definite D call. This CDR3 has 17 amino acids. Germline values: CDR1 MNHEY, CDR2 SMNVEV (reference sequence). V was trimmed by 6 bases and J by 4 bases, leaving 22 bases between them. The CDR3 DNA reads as TGTGCCAGCAGCTCTAACTTAGCCGGAACAACTTACAATGAGCAGTTCTTC. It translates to CASSSNLAGTTYNEQFF.

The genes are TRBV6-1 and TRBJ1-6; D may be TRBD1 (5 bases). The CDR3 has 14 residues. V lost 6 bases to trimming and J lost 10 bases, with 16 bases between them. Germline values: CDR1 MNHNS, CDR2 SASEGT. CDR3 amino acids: CASRSSRVESPLHF. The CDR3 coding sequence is TGTGCCAGCAGATCAAGCAGGGTGGAGTCACCCCTCCACTTT.

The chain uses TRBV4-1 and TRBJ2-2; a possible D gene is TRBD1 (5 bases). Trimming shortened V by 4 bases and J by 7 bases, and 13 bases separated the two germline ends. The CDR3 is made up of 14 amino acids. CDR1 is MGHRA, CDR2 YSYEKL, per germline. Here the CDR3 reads CASSPRQPVGELFF. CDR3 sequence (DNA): TGCGCCAGCAGCCCCAGACAGCCCGTCGGGGAGCTGTTTTTT.

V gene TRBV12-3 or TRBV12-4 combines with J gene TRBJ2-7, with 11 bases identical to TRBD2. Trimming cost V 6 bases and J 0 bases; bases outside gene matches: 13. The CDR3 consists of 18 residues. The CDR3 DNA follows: TGTGCCAGCAGGCATAGGCCACTAGCGGGGGTGAGCTCCTACGAGCAGTACTTC. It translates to CASRHRPLAGVSSYEQYF.

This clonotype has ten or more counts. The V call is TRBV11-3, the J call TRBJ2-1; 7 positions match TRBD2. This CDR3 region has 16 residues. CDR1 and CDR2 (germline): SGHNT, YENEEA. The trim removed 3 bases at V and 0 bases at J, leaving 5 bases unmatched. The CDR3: CASSFFSGGSYNEQFF. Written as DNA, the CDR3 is TGTGCCAGCAGCTTTTTTTCGGGGGGCTCCTACAATGAGCAGTTCTTC.

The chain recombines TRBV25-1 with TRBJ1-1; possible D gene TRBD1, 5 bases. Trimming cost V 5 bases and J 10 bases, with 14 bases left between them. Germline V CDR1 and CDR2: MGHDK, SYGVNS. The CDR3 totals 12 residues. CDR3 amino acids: CASSRVGHPAFF. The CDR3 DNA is TGTGCCAGCAGTAGGGTGGGGCACCCAGCTTTCTTT.

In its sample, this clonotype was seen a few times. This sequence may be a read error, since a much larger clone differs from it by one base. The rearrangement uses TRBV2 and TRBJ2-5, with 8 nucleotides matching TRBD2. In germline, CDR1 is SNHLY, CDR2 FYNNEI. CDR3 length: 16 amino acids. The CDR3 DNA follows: TGTGCCAGCAGTCCAGGACTAGCCTCGCCGCAAGAGACCCGGTACTTC. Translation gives CASSPGLASPQETRYF.

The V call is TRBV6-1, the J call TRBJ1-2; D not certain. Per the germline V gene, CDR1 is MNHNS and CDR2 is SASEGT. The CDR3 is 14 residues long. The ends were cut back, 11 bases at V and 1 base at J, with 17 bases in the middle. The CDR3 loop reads CAGTASGDNYGYTF. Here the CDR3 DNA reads TGTGCCGGCACTGCAAGTGGAGATAACTATGGCTACACCTTC.

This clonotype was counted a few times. This CDR3 is CATSRDFRGEQYF. CDR3 nucleotides: TGTGCCACCAGCAGAGATTTTAGGGGCGAGCAGTACTTC. The chain uses TRBV15 and TRBJ2-7; TRBD1 is a possible D gene (5 bases). Germline CDR1 LNHNV, CDR2 YYDKDF (reference sequence). The CDR3 covers 13 residues. V was trimmed by 0 bases and J by 6 bases, leaving 9 bases between them.

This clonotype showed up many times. CDR3 loop: CASSIGALNTEAFF. In DNA, the CDR3 is TGTGCCAGCAGTATAGGGGCCCTGAACACTGAAGCTTTCTTT. V is TRBV27 and J is TRBJ1-1; D may be TRBD1 (5 bases). V lost 5 bases, J lost 0 bases, and 10 bases lay in between. The germline CDR1 and CDR2 sequences are MNHEY and SMNVEV (reference sequence). The CDR3 loop spans 14 amino acids.

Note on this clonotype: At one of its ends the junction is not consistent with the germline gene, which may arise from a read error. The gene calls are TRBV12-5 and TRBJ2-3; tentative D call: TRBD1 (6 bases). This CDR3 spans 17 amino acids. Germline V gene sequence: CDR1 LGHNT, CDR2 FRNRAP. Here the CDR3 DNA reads TGTGCTAGTGGTTTGGGACTACAGGGAATTGGCACAGGTACGCAGTATTTT. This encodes CASGLGLQGIGTGTQYF. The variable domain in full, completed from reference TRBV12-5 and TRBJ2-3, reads DARVTQTPRHKVTEMGQEVTMRCQPILGHNTVFWYRQTMMQGLELLAYFRNRAPLDDSGMPKDRFSAEMPDATLATLKIQPSEPRDSAVYFCASGLGLQGIGTGTQYFGPGTRLTVL.

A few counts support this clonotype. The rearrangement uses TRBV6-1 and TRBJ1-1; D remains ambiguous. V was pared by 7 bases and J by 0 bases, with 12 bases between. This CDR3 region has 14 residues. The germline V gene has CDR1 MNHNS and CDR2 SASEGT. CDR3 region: CASKLALVNTEAFF. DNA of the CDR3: TGTGCCAGCAAACTGGCATTGGTGAACACTGAAGCTTTCTTT.

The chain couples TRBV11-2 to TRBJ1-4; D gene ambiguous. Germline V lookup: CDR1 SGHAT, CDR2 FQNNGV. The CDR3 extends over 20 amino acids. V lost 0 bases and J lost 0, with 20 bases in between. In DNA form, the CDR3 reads TGTGCCAGCAGCTTAGATGGATGGGATAGGGTTTTGTCAACTAATGAAAAACTGTTTTTT. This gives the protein CASSLDGWDRVLSTNEKLFF.

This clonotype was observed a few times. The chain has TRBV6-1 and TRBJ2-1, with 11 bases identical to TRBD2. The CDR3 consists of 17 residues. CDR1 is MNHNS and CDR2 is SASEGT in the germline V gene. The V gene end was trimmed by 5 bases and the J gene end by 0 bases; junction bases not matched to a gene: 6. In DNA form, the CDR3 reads TGTGCCAGCAGTCTAGCGGGGGGCTCCTACTCCTACAATGAGCAGTTCTTC. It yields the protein CASSLAGGSYSYNEQFF.

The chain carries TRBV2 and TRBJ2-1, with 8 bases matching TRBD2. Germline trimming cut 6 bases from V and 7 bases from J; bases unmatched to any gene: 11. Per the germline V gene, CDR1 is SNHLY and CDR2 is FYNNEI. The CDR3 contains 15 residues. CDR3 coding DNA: TGTGCCAGCAGACTAACAAGCGGGAGCGCGAATGAGCAGTTCTTC. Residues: CASRLTSGSANEQFF.

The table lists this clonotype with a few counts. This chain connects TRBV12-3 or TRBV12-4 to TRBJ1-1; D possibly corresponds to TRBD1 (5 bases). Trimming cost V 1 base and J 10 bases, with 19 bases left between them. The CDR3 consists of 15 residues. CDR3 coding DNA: TGTGCCAGCAGTTTAGGATCCGTGGGGGTGGTTACAGCTTTCTTT. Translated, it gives CASSLGSVGVVTAFF.

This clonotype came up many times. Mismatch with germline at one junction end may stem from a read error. This CDR3 reads CASTQLNTGELFF. The CDR3 DNA reads as TGTGCCAGCACCCAACTGAACACCGGGGAGCTGTTTTTT. The chain links TRBV3-1 to TRBJ2-2; D ambiguous. There are 13 residues in the CDR3. Germline CDR1 reads LGHDT; CDR2 reads YNNKEL (reference sequence).

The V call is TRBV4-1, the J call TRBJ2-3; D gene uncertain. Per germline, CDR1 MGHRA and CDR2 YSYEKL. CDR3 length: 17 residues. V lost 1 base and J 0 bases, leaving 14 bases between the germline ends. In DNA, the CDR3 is TGCGCCAGCAGCCAAGTTTATGCAGGTTCTAGCACAGATACGCAGTATTTT. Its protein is CASSQVYAGSSTDTQYF.